This T cell receptor beta chain was recorded in a study of OX40 agonist ivuxolimab in advanced cancers. As for the study in general: It was ivuxolimab, an agonistic anti-OX40 (CD134) antibody, that patients were treated with. The group had a mean age of roughly 56 years, ranged from about 20 to 80, and was 82.7% male.

Sequencing was performed with immunoSEQ multiplex PCR; in TCRdb, only in-frame clones are kept and a portion is missing. The table shows tens of thousands of clones, with about 91% occurring only once. The specimen was CD4+ or CD8+ T cells sorted from blood, collected in a trial of the OX40 agonist ivuxolimab. This TCR derives from an adult with an advanced solid tumor such as melanoma, head and neck, liver or kidney cancer.

CDR3 amino acids: CASRPSGISYNEQFF. The CDR3 region has the DNA TGTGCCAGCAGACCTAGCGGGATATCCTACAATGAGCAGTTCTTC. The rearrangement uses TRBV6-6 and TRBJ2-1; 9 nucleotides match TRBD2. Germline lookup yields CDR1 MNHNY and CDR2 SVGAGI (reference sequence). V lost 6 bases, J lost 1 base, and 4 bases stayed unmatched. The CDR3 is 15 residues long.